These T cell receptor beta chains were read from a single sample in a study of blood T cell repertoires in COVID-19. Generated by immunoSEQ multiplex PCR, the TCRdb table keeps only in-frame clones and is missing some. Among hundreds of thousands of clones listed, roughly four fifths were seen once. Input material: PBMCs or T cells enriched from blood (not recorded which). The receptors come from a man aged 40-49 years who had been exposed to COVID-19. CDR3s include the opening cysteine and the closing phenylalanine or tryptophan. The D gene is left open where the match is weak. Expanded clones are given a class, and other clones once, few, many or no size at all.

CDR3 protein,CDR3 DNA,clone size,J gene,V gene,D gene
CASSTANYGYTF,TGTGCCAGCAGTACTGCTAACTATGGCTACACCTTC,NA,TRBJ1-2,TRBV12-3/TRBV12-4,NA
CASSIVDSRNTEAFF,TGTGCCAGTAGTATAGTCGACAGCCGGAACACTGAAGCTTTCTTT,NA,TRBJ1-1,TRBV19,NA
CASSRLAGETQYF,TGTGCCAGCAGTCGTCTAGCGGGAGAGACCCAGTACTTC,NA,TRBJ2-5,TRBV7-8,TRBD2
CASGGDRGHQEAFF,TGTGCCAGCGGAGGGGACAGGGGACACCAAGAAGCTTTCTTT,NA,TRBJ1-1,TRBV25-1,TRBD1
CASSTLAGTAYEQYF,TGTGCCAGCAGTACTCTAGCGGGAACCGCCTACGAGCAGTACTTC,NA,TRBJ2-7,TRBV27,TRBD2
CATSDKEFGETQYF,TGTGCCACCAGTGACAAAGAGTTTGGAGAGACCCAGTACTTC,once,TRBJ2-5,TRBV24-1,NA
CASSFDGEGRRGTEAFF,TGTGCCAGCAGCTTCGATGGAGAAGGTCGGCGGGGAACTGAAGCTTTCTTT,NA,TRBJ1-1,TRBV7-8,NA
CASGGAGNEQYF,TGTGCCAGCGGGGGTGCGGGGAACGAGCAGTACTTC,NA,TRBJ2-7,TRBV11-3,NA
CASSPHRNGTQYF,TGTGCCAGCAGCCCACACCGAAATGGGACCCAGTACTTC,NA,TRBJ2-5,TRBV7-9,NA
CAWAGQPGGQPQHF,TGTGCCTGGGCGGGACAGCCTGGGGGCCAGCCCCAGCATTTT,NA,TRBJ1-5,TRBV30,TRBD1
CASSMQRFGDEQFF,TGTGCCAGTAGTATGCAGAGGTTCGGGGATGAGCAGTTCTTC,NA,TRBJ2-1,TRBV19,NA
CATSDRDLRGLTDTQYF,TGTGCCACCAGTGACCGGGACCTCAGGGGGCTCACAGATACGCAGTATTTT,NA,TRBJ2-3,TRBV24-1,TRBD1
CASSPTGTGAGQPQHF,TGTGCCAGCTCACCAACCGGGACAGGGGCCGGTCAGCCCCAGCATTTT,once,TRBJ1-5,TRBV18,TRBD1
CASSSGTSGNNEQFF,TGTGCCAGCTCATCCGGGACTAGCGGAAACAATGAGCAGTTCTTC,NA,TRBJ2-1,TRBV18,TRBD2
CSGQGNTGELFF,TGCAGCGGACAGGGGAACACCGGGGAGCTGTTTTTT,NA,TRBJ2-2,TRBV29-1,TRBD1
CASGRYAQETQYF,TGTGCCAGCGGCAGGTACGCGCAAGAGACCCAGTACTTC,NA,TRBJ2-5,TRBV6-5,NA
CTSSSIWGRGYEQYF,TGCACCAGCAGCTCAATATGGGGGAGGGGATACGAGCAGTACTTC,few,TRBJ2-7,TRBV1,NA
CASSIFLGQISYEQYF,TGTGCCAGCAGCATTTTTCTGGGACAGATCTCCTACGAGCAGTACTTC,NA,TRBJ2-7,TRBV7-9,TRBD1
CASSYRGHSYGYTF,TGTGCCAGCAGTTATCGGGGACATTCCTATGGCTACACCTTC,NA,TRBJ1-2,TRBV6-5,NA
CASDSYEQYF,TGTGCCAGTGACAGCTACGAGCAGTACTTC,NA,TRBJ2-7,TRBV6-5,NA
CASSLGYRRTVKNIQYF,TGTGCCAGCAGCTTAGGGTATAGGCGGACAGTCAAAAACATTCAGTACTTC,once,TRBJ2-4,TRBV7-3,NA
CASSFGDSSYNSPLHF,TGTGCCAGCAGCTTCGGGGACAGCTCCTATAATTCACCCCTCCACTTT,few,TRBJ1-6,TRBV11-3,TRBD1
CASSETYRDNQPQHF,TGTGCCAGCAGTGAAACGTACAGGGACAATCAGCCCCAGCATTTT,NA,TRBJ1-5,TRBV2,NA
CASRGGQMYEQYF,TGTGCCAGCAGAGGGGGACAAATGTACGAGCAGTACTTC,NA,TRBJ2-7,TRBV11-3,NA
CASSVDLGLPGEQYF,TGTGCCAGCAGCGTAGATTTGGGACTCCCTGGAGAGCAGTACTTC,NA,TRBJ2-7,TRBV9,NA
CASTGDRVNSGANVLTF,TGTGCCAGCACCGGGGACAGGGTAAACTCTGGGGCCAACGTCCTGACTTTC,NA,TRBJ2-6,TRBV5-4,TRBD1
CAWGSGTGSLYGYTF,TGTGCCTGGGGCTCCGGGACAGGGTCCTTATATGGCTACACCTTC,once,TRBJ1-2,TRBV30,TRBD1
CASSSTGTDFSTNEKLFF,TGTGCCAGCAGTTCTACCGGGACAGACTTTTCAACTAATGAAAAACTGTTTTTT,many,TRBJ1-4,TRBV5-6,TRBD1
CASSSSGARKETQYF,TGTGCCAGCAGCAGCTCTGGGGCGCGGAAAGAGACCCAGTACTTC,once,TRBJ2-5,TRBV6-5,NA
CASSLVSGLSNIQYF,TGTGCCAGCAGCTTAGTGTCAGGGCTGAGCAACATTCAGTACTTC,NA,TRBJ2-4,TRBV7-9,NA
CASSGDYSGSGRGHQETQYF,TGTGCCAGCAGTGGAGACTATTCAGGGAGCGGGAGGGGACACCAAGAGACCCAGTACTTC,NA,TRBJ2-5,TRBV6-1,TRBD2
CASLTRQLAEYQETQYF,TGTGCCAGCCTTACCAGACAACTAGCGGAGTACCAAGAGACCCAGTACTTC,NA,TRBJ2-5,TRBV28,TRBD2
CAWTGAMNTEAFF,TGTGCCTGGACAGGGGCAATGAACACTGAAGCTTTCTTT,NA,TRBJ1-1,TRBV30,NA
CASSLGTNSNQPQHF,TGTGCCAGCAGCTTAGGGACAAATAGCAATCAGCCCCAGCATTTT,NA,TRBJ1-5,TRBV11-2,NA
CASSQTHGGTYNEQFF,TGTGCCAGTAGTCAAACCCACGGAGGAACCTACAATGAGCAGTTCTTC,once,TRBJ2-1,TRBV19,NA
CASSLARDYGYTF,TGTGCCAGCAGCTTGGCCCGGGATTATGGCTACACCTTC,NA,TRBJ1-2,TRBV5-6,NA
CASSPGAGGVTQYF,TGTGCCAGCTCACCAGGAGCGGGAGGGGTGACCCAGTACTTC,once,TRBJ2-5,TRBV18,TRBD2
CASSFGLAGSTDTQYF,TGTGCCAGCAGCTTTGGCCTAGCGGGGAGCACAGATACGCAGTATTTT,once,TRBJ2-3,TRBV11-3,TRBD2
CASSPLDRDNEQFF,TGTGCCAGCAGCCCCCTGGACAGAGACAATGAGCAGTTCTTC,NA,TRBJ2-1,TRBV7-6,NA
CASSLDGEVLQPQHF,TGCGCCAGCAGCTTGGACGGGGAAGTTTTACAGCCCCAGCATTTT,NA,TRBJ1-5,TRBV5-1,NA
CASSEDNLSPGADTQYF,TGTGCCAGCAGCGAGGACAACTTATCCCCTGGGGCAGATACGCAGTATTTT,few,TRBJ2-3,TRBV7-8,NA
CASSFNTDTQYF,TGCGCCAGCAGCTTTAACACAGATACGCAGTATTTT,NA,TRBJ2-3,TRBV5-1,NA
CASSLDFGVVVQGYNEQFF,TGTGCCAGCAGCTTAGATTTTGGGGTAGTAGTTCAGGGTTACAATGAGCAGTTCTTC,NA,TRBJ2-1,TRBV7-8,NA
CASSMRQVYEQYF,TGTGCCAGCAGCATGAGACAGGTCTACGAGCAGTACTTC,few,TRBJ2-7,TRBV28,NA
CASSFSASSELSTDTQYF,TGCGCCAGCAGCTTTTCTGCGTCCTCCGAGCTTAGCACAGATACGCAGTATTTT,NA,TRBJ2-3,TRBV5-1,NA
CASSLGGLAETQYF,TGCGCCAGCAGCCTGGGGGGACTAGCGGAGACCCAGTACTTC,NA,TRBJ2-5,TRBV5-1,TRBD2
CASSPRTGGLSYEQYF,TGTGCCAGCAGCCCACGGACAGGGGGTCTCTCCTACGAGCAGTACTTC,NA,TRBJ2-7,TRBV7-9,TRBD1
CASSAPMYGISQYF,TGTGCCAGCAGTGCCCCGATGTATGGTATTAGCCAGTACTTC,NA,TRBJ2-5,TRBV6-2/TRBV6-3,NA
CASSSELTTSYEQYF,TGTGCCAGCAGCTCTGAACTGACTACTTCCTACGAGCAGTACTTC,few,TRBJ2-7,TRBV11-2,NA
CASSLGVTLNTEAFF,TGCGCCAGCAGCTTGGGAGTAACCCTGAACACTGAAGCTTTCTTT,NA,TRBJ1-1,TRBV5-1,NA
CASSESFITEAFF,TGCGCCAGCAGTGAGTCGTTTATCACTGAAGCTTTCTTT,few,TRBJ1-1,TRBV10-1,NA
CASSQRGDYGYTF,TGTGCCAGCAGCCAACGGGGGGATTATGGCTACACCTTC,NA,TRBJ1-2,TRBV3-1/TRBV3-2,NA
CSVEVTTTGELFF,TGCAGCGTTGAAGTGACAACTACCGGGGAGCTGTTTTTT,NA,TRBJ2-2,TRBV29-1,NA
CSVVGLCYGYTF,TGCAGCGTTGTTGGACTTTGCTATGGCTACACCTTC,NA,TRBJ1-2,TRBV29-1,NA
CASSSRPNRGRGEKLFF,TGTGCCAGCAGCTCAAGGCCCAACAGGGGGCGGGGAGAAAAACTGTTTTTT,NA,TRBJ1-4,TRBV5-5,TRBD1